These 16 T cell receptor beta chains were all obtained from the same sample, sequenced in a study of blood T cell repertoires in COVID-19. Here immunoSEQ multiplex PCR was the method, and the copy in TCRdb shows in-frame clones only, minus some. The sample contains 200,000 or so clones, about four fifths of which appear only once. The specimen was PBMCs or T cells enriched from blood (not recorded which). These receptors were obtained from a man aged 40-55 years who had recovered from COVID-19.

This clone has a single count. The rearrangement links TRBV28 to TRBJ2-1, with 14 bases identical to TRBD2. V lost 6 bases to trimming and J lost 8 bases; unmatched junction nucleotides: 6. This CDR3 has 15 amino acids. CDR1 and CDR2 (germline): MDHEN, SYDVKM. The CDR3 region is CASRLGTSGGYEQFF. In nucleotides, the CDR3 is TGTGCCAGCAGGCTCGGGACTAGCGGGGGTTATGAGCAGTTCTTC.

J is TRBJ1-1 and V is TRBV7-9; TRBD1 might be the D (5 bases). The V gene lost 5 bases and the J gene lost 2 bases, with 12 bases spanning the gap. The CDR3 consists of 14 residues. Germline CDR1 SEHNR, CDR2 FQNEAQ (reference sequence). CDR3: CASSRLTANTEAFF. CDR3 nucleotides: TGTGCCAGCAGCCGTTTGACAGCTAACACTGAAGCTTTCTTT. The whole variable domain, remainder taken from reference TRBV7-9 and TRBJ1-1, is DTGVSQNPRHKITKRGQNVTFRCDPISEHNRLYWYRQTLGQGPEFLTYFQNEAQLEKSRLLSDRFSAERPKGSFSTLEIQRTEQGDSAMYLCASSRLTANTEAFFGQGTRLTVV.

CDR3 loop: CASSLQGAFNSPLHF. DNA for the CDR3: TGTGCCAGCAGCTTACAGGGGGCGTTTAATTCACCCCTCCACTTT. The rearrangement uses TRBV9 and TRBJ1-6; 9 positions match TRBD1. The CDR3 loop spans 15 amino acids. Trimming removed 4 bases from V and 6 bases from J; junction bases left unmatched: 5. Germline V CDR1 and CDR2: SGDLS, YYNGEE.

This chain joins TRBV5-6 and TRBJ1-3, with D unresolved. Germline-derived CDR1 and CDR2 are SGHDT and YYEEEE. This CDR3 comprises 14 residues. Trimming removed 0 bases at V and 0 bases at J, with 4 bases between. Here the CDR3 DNA reads TGTGCCAGCAGCTTGGCATTCTCTGGAAACACCATATATTTT. It translates to CASSLAFSGNTIYF.

Only a few counts were recorded for this clone. The genes are TRBV6-6 and TRBJ2-7; the match to TRBD1 covers 7 bases. Germline lookup yields CDR1 MNHNY and CDR2 SVGAGI (reference sequence). Unmatched junction bases numbered 3, after V lost 3 bases and J lost 1 base. The CDR3 contains 14 residues. CDR3 sequence reads: CASSYEGASYEQYF. The CDR3 DNA reads as TGTGCCAGCAGTTATGAGGGGGCATCCTACGAGCAGTACTTC.

This CDR3 is CASSSLLGSGYTF. In nucleotides, the CDR3 is TGCGCCAGCAGCTCCCTGCTGGGCAGCGGCTACACCTTC. The chain uses TRBV5-1 and TRBJ1-2, with D unclear. CDR1 is SGHRS, CDR2 YFSETQ, per germline. V dropped 3 bases and J dropped 8 bases, with 14 bases sitting between them. The length of the CDR3 is 13 residues.

The V and J genes are TRBV5-5 and TRBJ1-4; D not certain. The CDR3 is 15 residues long. Germline values: CDR1 SGHKS, CDR2 YYEKEE (reference sequence). V lost 4 bases and J 8 bases, leaving 18 bases between the germline ends. The chain's CDR3 is CASSGGETHDEKLFF. The CDR3 DNA follows: TGTGCCAGCAGCGGAGGTGAGACGCATGACGAAAAACTGTTTTTT.

This clone has just one count. The V gene is TRBV6-2 or TRBV6-3, the J gene TRBJ2-2, with 14 bases fitting TRBD2. CDR1 is MNHEY, CDR2 SVGEGT, per germline. The CDR3 length is 18 residues. V lost 5 bases, J lost 3 bases, and 8 bases stayed unmatched. The CDR3 protein is CASSPAGLAGGDTGELFF. CDR3 nucleotide sequence: TGTGCCAGCAGTCCCGCTGGACTAGCGGGGGGCGACACCGGGGAGCTGTTTTTT.

The V and J genes are TRBV7-9 and TRBJ1-2, with TRBD1 matching over 7 bases. Trimming removed 1 base from V and 2 bases from J; junction bases left unmatched: 1. Germline assignment: CDR1 SEHNR and CDR2 FQNEAQ (reference sequence). There are 14 residues in the CDR3. CDR3 DNA sequence: TGTGCCAGCAGCTTAGGGGGACAGAACTATGGCTACACCTTC. Protein sequence: CASSLGGQNYGYTF.

The genes are TRBV18 and TRBJ1-2, with 7 positions matching TRBD1. This CDR3 has 15 amino acids. Unmatched junction bases numbered 8, after V lost 4 bases and J lost 3 bases. Germline V lookup: CDR1 KGHSH, CDR2 LQKENI. The CDR3 loop reads CASSLGYRGDYGYTF. CDR3 DNA sequence: TGTGCCAGCTCACTGGGATACAGGGGAGACTATGGCTACACCTTC.

This clone has just a few counts. Other nucleotide sequences from this sample produce the same CDR3. The chain links TRBV10-2 to TRBJ1-1; D not certain. V dropped 6 bases and J dropped 1 base, with 3 bases sitting between them. The CDR3 consists of 11 residues. CDR1 WSHSY and CDR2 SAAADI come from the germline V gene. This chain's CDR3 is CASSRNTEAFF. CDR3 coding DNA: TGCGCCAGCAGCCGGAACACTGAAGCTTTCTTT.

The chain links TRBV5-1 to TRBJ1-6; the match to TRBD1 covers 9 bases. The junction had 8 bases not matched to a gene; V was cut back by 5 bases and J by 5 bases. The CDR3 is made up of 16 amino acids. Per the germline V gene, CDR1 is SGHRS and CDR2 is YFSETQ. CDR3 DNA sequence: TGCGCCAGCAGGTTAACAGGGGGCGAAGATAATTCACCCCTCCACTTT. Its translation is CASRLTGGEDNSPLHF.

The chain combines TRBV7-9 with TRBJ1-2; D ambiguous. This CDR3 spans 16 amino acids. CDR1 is SEHNR and CDR2 is FQNEAQ in the germline V gene (reference sequence). V lost 7 bases, J lost 5 bases, and 23 bases lay in between. As DNA, the CDR3 is TGTGCCAGCATCAAATTACCCAACCAGGATTCTTATGGCTACACCTTC. Amino acid sequence: CASIKLPNQDSYGYTF.

The chain couples TRBV4-1 to TRBJ2-7, with TRBD1 matching 9 bases. Losses at the gene ends were 4 bases for V and 7 bases for J; bases not matched to a gene: 5. The CDR3 is 13 amino acids. Germline lookup yields CDR1 MGHRA and CDR2 YSYEKL. The CDR3 DNA follows: TGCGCCAGCAGCCGGACAGGGGTAGGAGAGCAGTACTTC. Translation gives CASSRTGVGEQYF.

J is TRBJ2-3 and V is TRBV5-4; the D is unclear. V lost 4 bases, J lost 2 bases, and 2 bases lay in between. CDR1 is SGHNT and CDR2 is YYREEE in the germline V gene (reference sequence). This CDR3 is built from 11 residues. CDR3: CASSHTDTQYF. In nucleotides, the CDR3 is TGTGCCAGCAGCCACACAGATACGCAGTATTTT.

The chain links TRBV10-3 to TRBJ1-2; D gene uncertain. CDR3 length equals 13 residues. V was cut by 4 bases and J by 6 bases, with 12 bases left in between. Germline V CDR1 and CDR2: ENHRY, SYGVKD. The CDR3 loop is CAISGYPTDGYTF. The CDR3 DNA follows: TGTGCCATCAGTGGCTACCCGACTGATGGCTACACCTTC.